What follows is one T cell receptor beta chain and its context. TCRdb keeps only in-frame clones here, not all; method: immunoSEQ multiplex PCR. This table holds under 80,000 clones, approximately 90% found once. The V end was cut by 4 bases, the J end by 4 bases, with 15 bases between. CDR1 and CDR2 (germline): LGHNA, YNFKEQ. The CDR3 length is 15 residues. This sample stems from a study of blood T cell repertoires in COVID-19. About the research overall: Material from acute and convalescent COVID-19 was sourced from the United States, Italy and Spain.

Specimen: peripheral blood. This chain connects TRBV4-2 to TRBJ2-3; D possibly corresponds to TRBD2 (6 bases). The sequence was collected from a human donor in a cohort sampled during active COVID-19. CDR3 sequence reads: CASSPRLGGADTQYF. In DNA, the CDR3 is TGTGCCAGCAGCCCTCGACTGGGGGGTGCAGATACGCAGTATTTT.